Reported below is one T cell receptor (beta chain). In the authors' workflow: Estimation of nucleated cell counts was performed using reference gene primer amplification. The protocol was immunoSEQ multiplex PCR, while the TCRdb copy is restricted to in-frame clones and leaves out a portion. From that table come the V and J calls and clone size; the DNA was used to work out D and trimming. The table has 150,000 to 200,000 clones, approximately 92% seen once; the top ten hold approximately 0.48%. The record originates from a study of blood T cell repertoires in COVID-19. Study in general: Both acute and convalescent COVID-19 samples were obtained from the United States, Italy and Spain. Sample material is recorded as cDNA or gDNA derived from T cells, B-cell-depleted T cells, or PBMCs.

CDR3 length: 15 amino acids. V lost 4 bases and J lost 0, with 7 bases in between. The germline CDR1 and CDR2 sequences are MNHEY and SMNVEV (reference sequence). This receptor was taken from a man aged 45-60 years with acute or convalescent COVID-19. The V call is TRBV27, the J call TRBJ2-6; D might be TRBD2 (6 bases). Sequencing input: peripheral blood. The CDR3 reads CASSSGLSGANVLTF. The CDR3 nucleotides are TGTGCCAGCAGTTCGGGACTCTCTGGGGCCAACGTCCTGACTTTC.